This T cell receptor (beta chain) comes out of a study of blood T cell repertoires in COVID-19. Across the whole study: Some COVID-19 samples were acute and others convalescent; all came from the United States, Italy and Spain. Sample material is recorded as cDNA or gDNA derived from T cells, B-cell-depleted T cells, or PBMCs.

The length of the CDR3 is 16 residues. The germline V gene has CDR1 GTSNPN and CDR2 SVGIG (reference sequence). The V end was cut by 0 bases, the J end by 0 bases, with 14 bases between. TCRdb's copy holds only in-frame clones and misses some; the assay was immunoSEQ multiplex PCR. The data show around 380,000 clones, approximately 80% seen once. The sequencing sample was made of peripheral blood. The TCR was taken from a human donor with acute or convalescent COVID-19. The donor label of this sample is uncertain. The rearrangement uses TRBV30 and TRBJ1-2; tentatively, D is TRBD1 (6 bases). The CDR3 is CAWSVLWDKTNYGYTF. The CDR3 DNA is TGTGCCTGGAGTGTACTTTGGGACAAGACTAACTATGGCTACACCTTC. The full variable domain, its missing parts supplied by reference TRBV30 and TRBJ1-2, is SQTIHQWPATLVQPVGSPLSLECTVEGTSNPNLYWYRQAAGRGLQLLFYSVGIGQISSEVPQNLSASRPQDRQFILSSKKLLLSDSGFYLCAWSVLWDKTNYGYTFGSGTRLTVV.